This T cell receptor beta chain is drawn from a study of blood T cell repertoires in COVID-19. Overall study: Sites across the United States, Italy and Spain contributed samples from acute and convalescent COVID-19. Nucleic acid was either cDNA or gDNA, and it came from T cells, B-cell-depleted T cells, or PBMCs.

Per the study methods: Reference gene primer amplification gave nucleated cell count estimates. The table came from immunoSEQ multiplex PCR; TCRdb's copy has only in-frame clones and leaves some out. The V and J calls and the clone size are those of that table, but D and trimming were determined from the DNA. The table records 200,000 to 300,000 clones, about 89% of them present only once. This clone was seen only once. The CDR3 length is 14 residues. V was shortened by 4 bases and J by 7 bases, with 14 bases between the two germline ends. Per the germline V gene, CDR1 is SEHNR and CDR2 is FQNEAQ (reference sequence).

The sequence derives from a man aged 35 to 55 who had recovered from COVID-19. The genes are TRBV7-9 and TRBJ1-5; D not resolved. The source material was peripheral blood. CDR3 bases: TGTGCCAGCAGCTCCGGCGGGGTAGTACAGCCCCAGCATTTT. It is translated as CASSSGGVVQPQHF.